The 15 T cell receptor beta chains below were found in one sample sequenced in a study of a mutant IDH1 vaccine in newly diagnosed glioma. These TCRs are of unknown antigen specificity. The data were produced by immunoSEQ multiplex PCR, yet TCRdb's version contains in-frame clones alone and is incomplete. The table includes over 55,000 clones, 75% to 90% detected once. Regarding time point: week 5, during vaccination. Topical imiquimod accompanied each vaccine dose, which consisted of 300 ug of mutant IDH1 20-mer peptide. Sample: PBMCs, taken from a glioma patient whose treatment included an IDH1 peptide vaccine. The receptors shown here come from a woman aged 40-49 years with glioma.

The genes are TRBV7-9 and TRBJ1-1; no definite D call. This CDR3 is 16 amino acids long. Germline V lookup: CDR1 SEHNR, CDR2 FQNEAQ (reference sequence). V was shortened by 3 bases and J by 4 bases, with 18 bases between the two germline ends. This CDR3 is CASSFPFSAPGTEAFF. As DNA, the CDR3 is TGTGCCAGCAGCTTTCCTTTTTCAGCCCCGGGCACTGAAGCTTTCTTT.

The V and J genes are TRBV19 and TRBJ1-1, with D possibly being TRBD1 (6 bases). The CDR3 extends over 14 amino acids. The V gene's germline CDR1 is LNHDA and CDR2 SQIVND (reference sequence). V dropped 5 bases and J dropped 1 base, with 11 bases sitting between them. The CDR3 is CASSPPRGNTEAFF. The DNA of the CDR3 is TGTGCCAGTAGTCCACCCAGGGGGAACACTGAAGCTTTCTTT.

The V call is TRBV7-6, the J call TRBJ2-7; a weak D match, TRBD2 (6 bases). Germline lookup yields CDR1 SGHVS and CDR2 FNYEAQ. The CDR3 totals 14 residues. The V gene lost 7 bases and the J gene lost 1 base, with 14 bases spanning the gap. The CDR3 loop reads CASTRGGGSYEQYF. CDR3 bases: TGTGCCAGCACCCGGGGAGGAGGGTCCTACGAGCAGTACTTC.

This chain joins TRBV2 and TRBJ2-1; D unresolved. This CDR3 region has 16 residues. The germline V gene encodes CDR1 SNHLY and CDR2 FYNNEI. V shed 6 bases and J shed 5 bases, with 20 bases lying between them. CDR3 bases: TGTGCCAGCAGAGTTGGCGACGGGCTCTGGAACAATGAGCAGTTCTTC. This gives the protein CASRVGDGLWNNEQFF.

J is TRBJ2-7 and V is TRBV5-1; 9 nucleotides align to TRBD1. CDR1 SGHRS and CDR2 YFSETQ come from the germline V gene. V gave up 7 bases and J gave up 0 bases; unmatched junction bases: 5. The CDR3 runs to 14 residues. The CDR3, as DNA: TGCGCCAGCCGTAGACAGGGGGACTCCTACGAGCAGTACTTC. Translation gives CASRRQGDSYEQYF. The whole variable domain, filled in from reference TRBV5-1 and TRBJ2-7, reads KAGVTQTPRYLIKTRGQQVTLSCSPISGHRSVSWYQQTPGQGLQFLFEYFSETQRNKGNFPGRFSGRQFSNSRSEMNVSTLELGDSALYLCASRRQGDSYEQYFGPGTRLTVT.

The chain is built from TRBV10-3 and TRBJ2-1; 14 bases match TRBD2. Germline V gives CDR1 ENHRY, CDR2 SYGVKD. The J segment lost 1 base and the V segment lost 7 bases, leaving 3 bases of the junction unmatched. The CDR3 is made up of 16 amino acids. DNA for the CDR3: TGTGCCATCAAAGGGACTAGCGGGAGTTCCTACAATGAGCAGTTCTTC. It encodes CAIKGTSGSSYNEQFF.

The chain links TRBV4-1 to TRBJ2-7, with 8 bases lining up with TRBD2. V dropped 4 bases and J dropped 3; count of bases not matched to a gene: 17. Germline values: CDR1 MGHRA, CDR2 YSYEKL. The CDR3 has 18 residues. In DNA, the CDR3 is TGCGCCAGCAGCCCGGGAGGAATAGCGGGGTTAGGGATCTACGAGCAGTACTTC. This gives the protein CASSPGGIAGLGIYEQYF.

This chain uses TRBV5-1 with TRBJ2-3; D not certain. Germline CDR1 SGHRS, CDR2 YFSETQ. With 0 bases removed from V and 2 bases from J, the gap between germline ends came to 10 bases. The CDR3 has 15 amino acids. CDR3 residues: CASSLVDSYTDTQYF. The CDR3 coding sequence is TGCGCCAGCAGCTTGGTAGACTCTTACACAGATACGCAGTATTTT.

The chain recombines TRBV7-2 with TRBJ2-3; no reliable D call. Germline CDR1 and CDR2: SGHTA and FQGNSA. This CDR3 region has 14 residues. The germline V and J ends were trimmed by 4 bases and 7 bases, with 15 bases remaining between them. The CDR3 protein is CASSSPPPQNTQYF. For the CDR3, the DNA is TGTGCCAGCAGCTCCCCCCCGCCCCAAAATACGCAGTATTTT.

This chain links TRBV7-6 with TRBJ1-5; D gene unclear. Germline values: CDR1 SGHVS, CDR2 FNYEAQ. The V gene lost 5 bases and the J gene lost 4 bases, with 9 bases spanning the gap. The CDR3 loop spans 13 amino acids. CDR3 bases: TGTGCCAGCAGCACACAGAGAAATCAGCCCCAGCATTTT. Its protein product is CASSTQRNQPQHF.

The chain is built from TRBV9 and TRBJ2-1; TRBD1 is a possible D gene (5 bases). Germline assignment: CDR1 SGDLS and CDR2 YYNGEE. V dropped 0 bases and J dropped 9 bases, with 22 bases sitting between them. CDR3 size: 17 residues. The CDR3 here is CASSVARDRGSMFEQFF. CDR3 sequence (DNA): TGTGCCAGCAGCGTAGCCAGAGACAGAGGCTCTATGTTTGAGCAGTTCTTC.

This sequence joins TRBV2 and TRBJ1-1; no reliable D call. This CDR3 has 12 amino acids. Deletions cut 6 bases from V and 0 bases from J, with 5 bases between. CDR1 and CDR2 (germline): SNHLY, FYNNEI. The CDR3 sequence is CASRLMNTEAFF. For the CDR3, the DNA is TGTGCCAGCAGGCTGATGAACACTGAAGCTTTCTTT. Together with reference TRBV2 and TRBJ1-1, the CDR3 gives the full variable domain: EPEVTQTPSHQVTQMGQEVILRCVPISNHLYFYWYRQILGQKVEFLVSFYNNEISEKSEIFDDQFSVERPDGSNFTLKIRSTKLEDSAMYFCASRLMNTEAFFGQGTRLTVV.

The chain links TRBV27 to TRBJ1-1; 7 bases fit TRBD1. Germline trimming cut 5 bases from V and 7 bases from J; bases unmatched to any gene: 7. The CDR3 is made up of 13 amino acids. CDR1 is MNHEY and CDR2 is SMNVEV in the germline V gene (reference sequence). CDR3: CASSQIRDSEAFF. The CDR3 DNA sequence: TGTGCCAGCAGTCAGATTCGGGACAGTGAAGCTTTCTTT.

The chain couples TRBV12-5 to TRBJ2-3, with no clear D. This CDR3 contains 12 residues. The germline CDR1 and CDR2 sequences are LGHNT and FRNRAP. V gave up 6 bases and J gave up 5 bases, with 9 bases separating them. CDR3 residues: CASGITGDTQYF. The CDR3, as DNA: TGTGCTAGTGGGATTACTGGAGATACGCAGTATTTT.

This clone was recorded only once. J is TRBJ1-6 and V is TRBV6-1; D call uncertain. Germline CDR1 is MNHNS and CDR2 is SASEGT. Trimming shortened V by 4 bases and J by 0 bases, and 10 bases separated the two germline ends. The CDR3 is 16 amino acids. CDR3 sequence reads: CASSVILSSYNSPLHF. CDR3 nucleotides: TGTGCCAGCAGTGTAATTTTGAGCTCCTATAATTCACCCCTCCACTTT.